Sequencing of this T cell receptor (beta chain) was carried out in a study of T cell changes during pregnancy in multiple sclerosis. Germline lookup yields CDR1 MNHEY and CDR2 SMNVEV (reference sequence). V trimming: 6 bases; J trimming: 2 bases; junction bases outside the gene matches: 4. CDR3 size: 13 residues. Produced via immunoSEQ multiplex PCR; TCRdb's table is partial and in-frame only. The sample records fewer than 150,000 clones, about 95% being singletons. V is TRBV27 and J is TRBJ2-7, with TRBD1 matching 7 bases. This specimen was peripheral blood, taken after pregnancy. This TCR derives from a female donor with multiple sclerosis, enrolled in a pregnancy study. The chain's CDR3 is CASSNTGAYEQYF. Written as DNA, the CDR3 is TGTGCCAGCAGCAATACAGGGGCCTACGAGCAGTACTTC.